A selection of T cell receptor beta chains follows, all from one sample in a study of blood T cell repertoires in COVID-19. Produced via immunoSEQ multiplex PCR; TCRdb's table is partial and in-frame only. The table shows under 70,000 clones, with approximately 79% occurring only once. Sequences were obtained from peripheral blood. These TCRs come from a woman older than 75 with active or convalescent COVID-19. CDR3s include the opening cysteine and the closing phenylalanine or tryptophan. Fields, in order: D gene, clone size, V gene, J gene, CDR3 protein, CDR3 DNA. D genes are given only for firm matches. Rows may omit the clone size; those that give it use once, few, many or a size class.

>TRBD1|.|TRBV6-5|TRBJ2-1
CASTGTGLNEQFF
TGTGCCTCCACCGGGACAGGCTTGAATGAGCAGTTCTTC
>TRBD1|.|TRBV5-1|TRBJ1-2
CASSPQGADGYTF
TGCGCCAGCAGCCCACAGGGGGCGGATGGCTACACCTTC
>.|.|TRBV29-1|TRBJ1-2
CSVEGEFYGYTF
TGCAGCGTTGAAGGAGAGTTCTATGGCTACACCTTC
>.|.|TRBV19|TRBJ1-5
CASSIRGDHQPQHF
TGTGCCAGTAGTATCCGCGGGGACCATCAGCCCCAGCATTTT
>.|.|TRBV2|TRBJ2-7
CASSGGLVYEQYF
TGTGCCAGCAGTGGCGGACTTGTCTACGAGCAGTACTTC
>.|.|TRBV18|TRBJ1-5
CASSPPKNQGGQPQHF
TGTGCCAGCTCACCACCGAAAAATCAGGGAGGACAGCCCCAGCATTTT
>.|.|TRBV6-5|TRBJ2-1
CASSYGASSYNEQFF
TGTGCCAGCAGTTACGGGGCAAGCTCCTACAATGAGCAGTTCTTC
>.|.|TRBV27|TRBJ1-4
CASSLLGEKLFF
TGTGCCAGCAGTCTGCTAGGAGAAAAACTGTTTTTT
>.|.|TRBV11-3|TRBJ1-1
CASSLEVAGRVEAFF
TGTGCCAGCAGCTTAGAGGTCGCAGGGAGGGTCGAAGCTTTCTTT
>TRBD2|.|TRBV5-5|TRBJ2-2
CASSLGLAENTGELFF
TGTGCCAGCAGCTTGGGACTAGCCGAGAACACCGGGGAGCTGTTTTTT
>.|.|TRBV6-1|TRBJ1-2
CASSERERGSANYGYTF
TGTGCCAGCAGTGAACGGGAGAGAGGATCCGCTAACTATGGCTACACCTTC
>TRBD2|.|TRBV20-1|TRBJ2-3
CSASSWGRRGSGDTQYF
TGCAGTGCTAGTTCCTGGGGTAGGCGGGGGTCAGGGGATACGCAGTATTTT
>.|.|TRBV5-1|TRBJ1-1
CASSSQGPDTEAFF
TGCGCCAGCAGTTCTCAGGGCCCGGACACTGAAGCTTTCTTT
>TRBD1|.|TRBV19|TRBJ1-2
CASSFDREFPTF
TGTGCCAGTAGTTTTGACAGGGAGTTTCCTACCTTC
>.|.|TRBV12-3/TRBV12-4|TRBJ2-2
CASSLNGGVLFF
TGTGCCAGCAGTTTAAATGGGGGCGTACTGTTTTTT
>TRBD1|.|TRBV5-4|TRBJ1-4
CASSLDRGREKLFF
TGTGCCAGCAGCCTCGACAGGGGGCGAGAAAAACTGTTTTTT
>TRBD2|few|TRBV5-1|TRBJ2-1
CASSLVLAGDSEQFF
TGCGCCAGCAGCTTGGTACTAGCGGGGGACAGTGAGCAGTTCTTC
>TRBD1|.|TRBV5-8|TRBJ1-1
CASSSDRANTEAFF
TGTGCCAGCAGCTCGGACAGGGCGAACACTGAAGCTTTCTTT
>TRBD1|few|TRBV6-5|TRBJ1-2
CASRTGGGYGYTF
TGTGCCAGCAGAACAGGGGGCGGCTATGGCTACACCTTC
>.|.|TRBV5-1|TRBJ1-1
CASSLARRNTEAFF
TGCGCCAGCAGCTTGGCTAGGAGGAACACTGAAGCTTTCTTT
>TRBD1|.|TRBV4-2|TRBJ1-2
CASSPSGTGVGYTF
TGTGCCAGCAGCCCGTCCGGGACAGGGGTTGGCTACACCTTC
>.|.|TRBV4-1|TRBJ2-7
CASSRGPLYEQYF
TGCGCCAGCAGCCGCGGGCCTCTCTACGAGCAGTACTTC
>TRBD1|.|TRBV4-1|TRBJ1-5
CASSQVGGRNQPQHF
TGCGCCAGCAGCCAAGTAGGGGGCCGCAATCAGCCCCAGCATTTT
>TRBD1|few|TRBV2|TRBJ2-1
CASRESRDRGYNEQFF
TGTGCCAGCAGGGAATCCCGGGACAGGGGATACAATGAGCAGTTCTTC
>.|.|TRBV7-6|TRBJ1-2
CASSPGVRGGYTF
TGTGCCAGCAGCCCCGGGGTGAGAGGCGGCTACACCTTC
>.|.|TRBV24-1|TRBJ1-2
CATRPRESYYGYTF
TGTGCCACCAGACCCCGCGAGTCCTACTATGGCTACACCTTC
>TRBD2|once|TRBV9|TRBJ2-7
CASSLRGGAYEQYF
TGTGCCAGCAGCCTAAGGGGAGGGGCCTACGAGCAGTACTTC
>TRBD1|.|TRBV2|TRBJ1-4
CASLTGGREKLFF
TGTGCCAGCCTGACAGGGGGCAGGGAAAAACTGTTTTTT
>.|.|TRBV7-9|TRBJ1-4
CASSPAGQGWEKLFF
TGTGCCAGCAGCCCAGCGGGGCAGGGGTGGGAAAAACTGTTTTTT
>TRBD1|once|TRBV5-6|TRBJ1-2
CASSPRTGDYGYTF
TGTGCCAGCAGCCCCCGCACAGGGGACTATGGCTACACCTTC
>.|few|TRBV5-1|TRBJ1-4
CASSLGVSLGELFF
TGCGCCAGCAGCTTGGGGGTCTCTCTAGGGGAACTGTTTTTT
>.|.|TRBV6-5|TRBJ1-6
CASSRVGALSPLHF
TGTGCCAGCAGTCGCGTAGGGGCCCTTTCACCCCTCCACTTT
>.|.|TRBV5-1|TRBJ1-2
CASSLVSGRSQGYTF
TGCGCCAGCAGCTTGGTGTCAGGCCGCAGCCAAGGCTACACCTTC
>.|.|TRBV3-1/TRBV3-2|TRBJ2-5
CASSQHGTQETQYF
TGTGCCAGCAGCCAACACGGGACACAAGAGACCCAGTACTTC
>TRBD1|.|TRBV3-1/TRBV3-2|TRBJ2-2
CASSQETGTGNTGELFF
TGTGCCAGCAGCCAAGAAACCGGGACAGGGAACACCGGGGAGCTGTTTTTT
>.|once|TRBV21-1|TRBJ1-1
CASSFRYRGPEAFF
TGTGCCAGCAGCTTTCGTTACAGGGGTCCTGAAGCTTTCTTT
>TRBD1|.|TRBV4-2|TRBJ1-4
CASSQVDRGATNEKLFF
TGTGCCAGCAGCCAAGTTGACAGGGGGGCAACTAATGAAAAACTGTTTTTT
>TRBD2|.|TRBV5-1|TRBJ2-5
CASSLVGLAEETQYF
TGCGCCAGCAGCTTGGTAGGACTAGCGGAAGAGACCCAGTACTTC
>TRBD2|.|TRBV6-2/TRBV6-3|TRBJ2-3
CASSTFDERGGADTQYF
TGTGCCAGCAGTACCTTTGATGAGCGGGGGGGGGCAGATACGCAGTATTTT
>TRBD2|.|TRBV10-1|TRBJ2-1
CASSGVYLAGGLNEQFF
TGCGCCAGCAGTGGGGTATACTTAGCGGGGGGGTTGAATGAGCAGTTCTTC
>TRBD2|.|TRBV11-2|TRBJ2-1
CASSQGLVSYNEQFF
TGTGCCAGCAGCCAAGGACTAGTCAGCTACAATGAGCAGTTCTTC
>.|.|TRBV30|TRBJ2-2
CAWALARTGELFF
TGTGCCTGGGCTTTAGCTCGCACCGGGGAGCTGTTTTTT
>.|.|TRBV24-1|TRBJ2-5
CATSDSLTGETQYF
TGTGCCACCAGTGACTCGCTAACCGGGGAGACCCAGTACTTC
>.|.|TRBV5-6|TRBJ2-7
CASTPWAGSYEQYF
TGTGCCAGCACCCCATGGGCAGGGTCCTACGAGCAGTACTTC
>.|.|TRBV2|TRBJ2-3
CACTRFNTDTQYF
TGTGCCTGTACGCGGTTCAACACAGATACGCAGTATTTT
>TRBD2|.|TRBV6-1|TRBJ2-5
CASSEVSSGGEETQYF
TGTGCCAGCAGTGAGGTTTCTAGCGGGGGGGAAGAGACCCAGTACTTC
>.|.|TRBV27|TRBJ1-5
CASSTEGGNQPQHF
TGTGCCAGCAGTACTGAGGGGGGCAATCAGCCCCAGCATTTT
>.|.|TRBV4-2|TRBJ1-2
CASSQEQAGLANSYGYTF
TGTGCCAGCAGCCAAGAACAAGCGGGGTTAGCAAACTCCTATGGCTACACCTTC
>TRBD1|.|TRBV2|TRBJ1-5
CASSGYRGGSGSQHF
TGTGCCAGCAGTGGATACAGGGGCGGCTCTGGGTCCCAGCATTTT
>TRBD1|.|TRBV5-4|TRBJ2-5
CASSLAGQGAKTQYF
TGTGCCAGCAGCTTGGCGGGACAGGGGGCCAAGACCCAGTACTTC
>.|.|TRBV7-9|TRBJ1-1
CASSFGQSTEAFF
TGTGCCAGCAGCTTCGGACAGTCCACTGAAGCTTTCTTT
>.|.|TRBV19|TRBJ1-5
CASSMYSSGQPQHF
TGTGCCAGTAGTATGTATAGTTCGGGTCAGCCCCAGCATTTT
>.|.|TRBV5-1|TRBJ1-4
CASSSDVPGPTNEKLFF
TGCGCCAGCAGCTCAGATGTTCCAGGTCCAACTAATGAAAAACTGTTTTTT
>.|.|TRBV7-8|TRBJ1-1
CASSRGLMNTEAFF
TGTGCCAGCAGCCGAGGGCTTATGAACACTGAAGCTTTCTTT
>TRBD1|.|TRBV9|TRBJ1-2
CASSAPGQGIYGYTF
TGTGCCAGCAGCGCGCCGGGACAGGGCATCTATGGCTACACCTTC